Listed below are T cell receptor beta chains from one sample, sequenced in a study of T cells in Graves' hyperthyroidism and ophthalmopathy. A single record per CDR3 protein comes from TCRdb applying MiXCR to the multiplex PCR reads. Among under 350,000 distinct CDR3 sequences listed, around a sixth were seen once. The sample taken for sequencing was blood. The origin of the receptors is a woman in her forties or fifties with Graves' hyperthyroidism. Each CDR3 is given with its conserved first and last residue. The D gene is left open where the match is weak. Size values are once, few and many counts, or a class for expanded clones, and some rows have none.

many . TRBJ1-5 TRBV3-1 CASSQAPGSQPQHF TGTGCCAGCAGCCAGGCCCCGGGGTCTCAGCCCCAGCATTTT
medium-sized TRBD2 TRBJ2-3 TRBV12-3/TRBV12-4 CASSSPRGAIDTQYF TGTGCCAGCAGTTCACCGCGGGGGGCTATAGATACGCAGTATTTT
. . TRBJ2-3 TRBV5-1 CASTSGGGLPDTQYF TGTGCCAGCACCTCCGGAGGGGGCCTCCCAGATACGCAGTATTTT
many TRBD1 TRBJ1-5 TRBV12-3/TRBV12-4 CASRQGASNQPQHF TGTGCCAGCAGACAGGGGGCCAGCAATCAGCCCCAGCATTTT
. TRBD2 TRBJ2-7 TRBV5-5 CASSLMASGYEQYF TGTGCCAGCAGCTTGATGGCTAGCGGGTACGAGCAGTACTTC
. . TRBJ2-7 TRBV27 CASKGPSYEQYF TGTGCCAGCAAAGGGCCCTCCTACGAGCAGTACTTC
few . TRBJ2-7 TRBV10-3 CAIRRGRDLSYEQYF TGTGCCATCAGAAGAGGCCGGGACTTGTCCTACGAGCAGTACTTC
many TRBD2 TRBJ2-1 TRBV6-2/TRBV6-3 CASSWGGYEQFF TGTGCCAGCAGTTGGGGGGGTTATGAGCAGTTCTTC
few . TRBJ2-7 TRBV27 CASSWGSPAEQYF TGTGCCAGCAGTTGGGGGAGTCCGGCCGAGCAGTACTTC
. . TRBJ2-2 TRBV10-2 CASRIEGVAGELFF TGCGCCAGCAGGATAGAGGGGGTAGCCGGGGAGCTGTTTTTT
many TRBD2 TRBJ2-1 TRBV7-9 CASTVPGLARNEQFF TGTGCCAGCACCGTTCCGGGACTAGCACGGAATGAGCAGTTCTTC
. . TRBJ2-3 TRBV11-2 CASSLWTSTDTQYF TGTGCCAGCAGCTTGTGGACAAGCACAGATACGCAGTATTTT
few TRBD1 TRBJ1-3 TRBV15 CATSRDATGGAGNTIYF TGTGCCACCAGCAGAGACGCGACAGGGGGCGCCGGAAACACCATATATTTT
. TRBD1 TRBJ2-3 TRBV14 CASSHIRGRNPDTQYF TGTGCCAGCAGCCATATCAGGGGGCGAAATCCAGATACGCAGTATTTT
many . TRBJ2-5 TRBV7-8 CASSSGEWETQYF TGTGCCAGCAGCTCCGGGGAATGGGAGACCCAGTACTTC
many TRBD1 TRBJ1-4 TRBV6-2/TRBV6-3 CASRHLSGTGAATNEKLFF TGTGCCAGCAGACACCTATCCGGGACAGGGGCTGCAACTAATGAAAAACTGTTTTTT
. . TRBJ2-1 TRBV19 CASSIRSESSYNEQFF TGTGCCAGTAGTATAAGGAGCGAGAGCTCCTACAATGAGCAGTTCTTC
many TRBD2 TRBJ2-3 TRBV12-3/TRBV12-4 CASSSGGSVDTQYF TGTGCCAGCAGTTCCGGCGGGAGCGTAGATACGCAGTATTTT
few . TRBJ2-1 TRBV10-3 CATWAGSDNEQFF TGTGCCACGTGGGCCGGGAGCGACAATGAGCAGTTCTTC
many . TRBJ1-3 TRBV3-1 CASSQDLGLGNTIYF TGTGCCAGCAGCCAAGATTTAGGGTTAGGAAACACCATATATTTT
many . TRBJ1-1 TRBV15 CATSRDAANTEAFF TGTGCCACCAGCAGAGATGCAGCGAACACTGAAGCTTTCTTT
few . TRBJ1-6 TRBV13 CASSQTPDNSPLHF TGCGCCAGCAGCCAAACACCGGATAATTCACCCCTCCACTTT
many . TRBJ2-7 TRBV11-2 CASSLEGVGQYF TGTGCCAGCAGCTTAGAGGGGGTGGGGCAGTACTTC
. . TRBJ2-3 TRBV7-2 CASSFGNAVDTQYF TGTGCCAGCAGCTTTGGAAATGCGGTAGATACGCAGTATTTT
many TRBD1 TRBJ1-2 TRBV30 CAWNPADRDGYTF TGTGCCTGGAATCCCGCGGACAGGGATGGCTACACCTTC
many . TRBJ1-1 TRBV3-1 CASSQDLGRGAFF TGTGCCAGCAGCCAAGATTTGGGCCGAGGAGCTTTCTTT
few . TRBJ2-3 TRBV15 CATSRLTGPTDTQYF TGTGCCACCAGCAGACTCACAGGTCCCACAGATACGCAGTATTTT
few . TRBJ1-3 TRBV20-1 CSARGSGNTIYF TGCAGTGCTAGGGGCTCTGGAAACACCATATATTTT
. . TRBJ2-1 TRBV6-1 CASRKLAGLDNEQFF TGTGCCAGCAGAAAGTTAGCAGGCTTAGACAATGAGCAGTTCTTC
many . TRBJ2-7 TRBV11-2 CASSWAPLRGEQYF TGTGCCAGTTCGTGGGCCCCCCTTAGAGGCGAGCAGTACTTC
few TRBD2 TRBJ2-1 TRBV10-3 CAISSGSNNEQFF TGTGCCATCAGTAGCGGGAGTAACAATGAGCAGTTCTTC
many TRBD2 TRBJ2-3 TRBV20-1 CSAPVGTTTDTQYF TGCAGTGCTCCGGTCGGGACTACCACAGATACGCAGTATTTT
many TRBD1 TRBJ2-7 TRBV6-1 CASRDRAYEQYF TGTGCCAGCAGGGACAGGGCGTACGAGCAGTACTTC
. TRBD2 TRBJ2-5 TRBV9 CASSVEGTSGRGAQYF TGTGCCAGCAGCGTAGAAGGGACTAGCGGTCGAGGGGCCCAGTACTTC
. . TRBJ2-3 TRBV7-3 CASSSGGVASTDTQYF TGTGCCAGCAGCTCCGGCGGGGTGGCTAGCACAGATACGCAGTATTTT
many . TRBJ1-2 TRBV2 CASSADSNYGYTF TGTGCCAGCAGTGCCGACAGTAACTATGGCTACACCTTC
many . TRBJ1-1 TRBV7-8 CASSPLWGTTEAFF TGTGCCAGCAGCCCTTTGTGGGGGACGACGGAAGCTTTCTTT
few TRBD2 TRBJ2-1 TRBV29-1 CSVEGSGGYNEQFF TGCAGCGTTGAAGGTAGCGGGGGGTACAATGAGCAGTTCTTC
many TRBD2 TRBJ2-7 TRBV5-1 CASSRRGLAGDSRYEQYF TGCGCCAGCAGCCGCCGAGGACTAGCGGGAGATAGTAGGTACGAGCAGTACTTC
many . TRBJ2-5 TRBV29-1 CSVGVTGNNGETQYF TGCAGCGTTGGTGTTACGGGGAACAACGGAGAGACCCAGTACTTC
. . TRBJ2-3 TRBV30 CAWSVSHSTDTQYF TGTGCCTGGAGTGTATCCCATAGCACAGATACGCAGTATTTT
few . TRBJ1-6 TRBV9 CASSGSNSPLHF TGTGCCAGCAGCGGCTCTAATTCACCCCTCCACTTT
many TRBD2 TRBJ2-5 TRBV6-1 CASRHGLAGGKETQYF TGTGCCAGCAGGCACGGACTAGCGGGGGGGAAAGAGACCCAGTACTTC
. . TRBJ2-3 TRBV9 CASSVLGFRSDTQYF TGTGCCAGCAGCGTATTGGGTTTTCGGTCAGATACGCAGTATTTT
many TRBD2 TRBJ2-1 TRBV7-9 CASSSPGGPYNEQFF TGTGCCAGCAGCTCCCCGGGAGGGCCCTACAATGAGCAGTTCTTC
few . TRBJ2-1 TRBV7-2 CASSLATSLAWEQFF TGTGCCAGCAGCTTAGCCACTAGCTTGGCTTGGGAGCAGTTCTTC
few . TRBJ2-6 TRBV19 CASSRIPGSGANVLTF TGTGCCAGTAGTAGGATACCAGGGTCTGGGGCCAACGTCCTGACTTTC